The source of this T cell receptor (beta chain) is a study of human T cells and chemical hapten exposure. Study in general: The variation in per-sample TCR yields arose mainly from small differences in pooled library volumes. Overall study findings and caveats: No shift was seen in TCRs above 1 in 1000 frequency with DPC sensitization.

Via MiXCR, TCRdb re-called the RACE reads, giving one row per CDR3 protein. The table records approximately 97,000 distinct CDR3 sequences, approximately 8.2% of them present only once. As concerns this clonotype: Its matching antigen is unknown.

Germline lookup yields CDR1 MGHRA and CDR2 YSYEKL. Between the trimmed V and J ends, which lost 1 base and 4 bases, there was a span of 12 bases. This CDR3 has 15 amino acids. Regarding time point: healthy volunteer bleed at 2 weeks. Total RNA came from unfractionated whole blood. Sequencing was carried out using whole blood. The receptor comes from a female donor in good health. Some clones in this sample may be carry-over from other donors' samples. The chain uses TRBV4-1 and TRBJ2-3, with D maybe TRBD2 (6 bases). The CDR3 bases are TGCGCCAGCAGCCAAGTAGGTAGGGACTCAGATACGCAGTATTTT. This gives the protein CASSQVGRDSDTQYF.